Included here is one TCR beta chain sequence, with context. Its antigen is undetermined. This sample is part of a study of cytomegalovirus exposure and HLA in healthy donors. Whole-study context: The same platform was used for the approximately 110 validation repertoires and the 600 to 700 first-cohort repertoires, a later analysis reported.

The CDR3 runs to 14 residues. CDR1 and CDR2 from the germline V gene are MNHEY and SVGAGI. V gave up 2 bases and J gave up 7 bases; unmatched junction bases: 2. Repertoires were generated with immunoSEQ multiplex PCR, while TCRdb's copy carries only in-frame clones and drops some. Among about 340,000 clones listed, roughly 89% were seen once. Points from the study as a whole: In the approximately 130 validation repertoires, about 94% of cluster scores exceeded 0, per a later analysis. Most TCR sequences proved rare, with some public TCRs found in many donors. For cytomegalovirus status, the classifier reportedly gave diagnoses with high specificity and sensitivity.

The chain carries TRBV6-5 and TRBJ2-1, with 10 nucleotides matching TRBD1. Source material: PBMCs. This receptor was obtained from a young woman in good health and CMV-seronegative. CDR3 sequence (DNA): TGTGCCAGCAGTTACCTGGGACAGGGGAATGAGCAGTTCTTC. This codes for CASSYLGQGNEQFF.